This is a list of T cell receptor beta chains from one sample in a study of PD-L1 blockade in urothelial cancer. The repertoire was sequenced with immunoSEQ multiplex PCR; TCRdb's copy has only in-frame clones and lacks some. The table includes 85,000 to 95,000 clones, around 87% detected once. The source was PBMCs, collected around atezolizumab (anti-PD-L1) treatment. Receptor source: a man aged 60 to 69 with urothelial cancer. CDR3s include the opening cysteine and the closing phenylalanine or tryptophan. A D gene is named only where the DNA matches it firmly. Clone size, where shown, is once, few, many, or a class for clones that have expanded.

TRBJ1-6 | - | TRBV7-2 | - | CASSLQVGTQNSPLHF | TGTGCCAGCAGCCTCCAGGTCGGGACTCAAAATTCACCCCTCCACTTT
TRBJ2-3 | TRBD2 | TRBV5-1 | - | CASGGSPTDTQYF | TGCGCCAGCGGCGGGAGTCCCACAGATACGCAGTATTTT
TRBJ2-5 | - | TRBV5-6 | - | CASSLSFNRQNFDQYF | TGTGCCAGCAGCTTGAGCTTCAACAGGCAGAATTTTGACCAGTACTTC
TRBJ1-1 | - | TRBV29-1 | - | CSVHRGGETFF | TGCAGCGTTCACCGGGGGGGAGAAACTTTCTTT
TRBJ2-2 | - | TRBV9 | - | CASSVQAPGPGGTGELFF | TGTGCCAGCAGCGTCCAAGCCCCGGGACCCGGGGGCACCGGGGAGCTGTTTTTT
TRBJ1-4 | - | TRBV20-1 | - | CSARDVEKLFF | TGCAGTGCTAGAGATGTAGAAAAACTGTTTTTT
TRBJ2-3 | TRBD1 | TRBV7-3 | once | CASRRQGDTDTQYF | TGTGCCAGCAGGCGACAGGGGGACACAGATACGCAGTATTTT
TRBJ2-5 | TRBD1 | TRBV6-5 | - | CASRRTGGRQETQYF | TGTGCCAGCAGACGTACAGGGGGACGCCAAGAGACCCAGTACTTC
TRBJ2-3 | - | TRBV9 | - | CASSRGAGVISDTQYF | TGTGCCAGCAGCCGGGGGGCGGGAGTAATATCAGATACGCAGTATTTT
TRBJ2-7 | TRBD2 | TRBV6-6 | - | CASSGTSVDYEQYF | TGTGCCAGCAGCGGGACTAGCGTTGACTACGAGCAGTACTTC
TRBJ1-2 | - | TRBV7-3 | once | CASSLTLAGDGYTF | TGTGCCAGCAGCTTAACTTTGGCAGGGGATGGCTACACCTTC
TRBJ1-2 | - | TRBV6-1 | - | CASSVSKGSDYGYTF | TGTGCCAGCAGTGTTTCTAAGGGGTCGGACTATGGCTACACCTTC
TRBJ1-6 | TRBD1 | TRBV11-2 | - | CASSLDLDRNSPLHF | TGTGCCAGCAGCTTAGATCTGGACAGGAATTCACCCCTCCACTTT
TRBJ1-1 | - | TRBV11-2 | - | CASSSGRGSSANTEAFF | TGTGCCAGCAGCTCCGGAAGGGGAAGTTCAGCGAACACTGAAGCTTTCTTT
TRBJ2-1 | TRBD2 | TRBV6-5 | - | CASSYGTRGNEQFF | TGTGCCAGCAGTTACGGGACTAGGGGCAATGAGCAGTTCTTC
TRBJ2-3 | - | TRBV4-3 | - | CASSQDQTASAQYF | TGCGCCAGCAGCCAAGATCAGACAGCGTCGGCGCAGTATTTT
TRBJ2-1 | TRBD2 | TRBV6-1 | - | CATRSSGVEQFF | TGTGCCACCCGCAGTAGCGGGGTTGAGCAGTTCTTC
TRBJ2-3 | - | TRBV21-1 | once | CASSKELKDRADTQYF | TGTGCCAGCAGCAAAGAATTAAAGGACAGGGCAGATACGCAGTATTTT
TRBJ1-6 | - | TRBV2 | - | CASILGGAYNSPLHF | -
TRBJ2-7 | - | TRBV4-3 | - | CASSQGLTGNYEQYF | TGCGCCAGCAGCCAAGGATTGACAGGCAACTACGAGCAGTACTTC
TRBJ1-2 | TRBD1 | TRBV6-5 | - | CASSYGQGINYGYTF | TGTGCCAGCAGTTACGGACAGGGGATTAACTATGGCTACACCTTC
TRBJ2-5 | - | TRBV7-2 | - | CASSSLRAVQETQYF | TGTGCCAGCAGCTCCCTCCGAGCGGTCCAAGAGACCCAGTACTTC
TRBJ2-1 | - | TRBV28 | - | CASSPGHLGNEQFF | TGTGCCAGCAGTCCGGGACATTTGGGCAATGAGCAGTTCTTC
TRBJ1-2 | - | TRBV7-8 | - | CASSLRTGGGTYGYTF | TGTGCCAGCAGCTTACGAACCGGGGGGGGGACCTATGGCTACACCTTC
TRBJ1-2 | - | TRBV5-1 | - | CASSLDWGQEYTF | TGCGCCAGCAGCTTGGATTGGGGCCAAGAATACACCTTC
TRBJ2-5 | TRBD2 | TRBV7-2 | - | CASSTGLRETQYF | TGTGCCAGCAGCACGGGACTAAGGGAGACCCAGTACTTC
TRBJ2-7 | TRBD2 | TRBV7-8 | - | CASNRAGASNEQYF | TGTGCCAGCAACAGAGCGGGGGCCTCCAACGAGCAGTACTTC
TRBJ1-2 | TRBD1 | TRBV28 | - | CASSFVTGELKGYTF | TGTGCCAGCAGTTTTGTTACAGGGGAACTAAAGGGCTACACCTTC
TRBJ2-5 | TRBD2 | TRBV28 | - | CASSGAGGRRETQYF | TGTGCCAGCAGTGGAGCGGGAGGGCGAAGGGAGACCCAGTACTTC
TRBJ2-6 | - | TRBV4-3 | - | CASSQDGSRTKSGANVLTF | TGCGCCAGCAGCCAGGACGGGAGCCGGACGAAGTCAGGGGCCAACGTCCTGACTTTC
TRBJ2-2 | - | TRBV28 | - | CASSLAEGLVGELFF | TGTGCCAGCAGTCTCGCGGAGGGGTTGGTCGGGGAGCTGTTTTTT
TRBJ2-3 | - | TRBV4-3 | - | CASSQDSTGLGQYF | TGCGCCAGCAGCCAAGATTCCACCGGGTTGGGGCAGTATTTT
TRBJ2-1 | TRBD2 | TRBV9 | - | CASSVASGNNEQFF | TGTGCCAGCAGCGTAGCCAGCGGGAACAATGAGCAGTTCTTC
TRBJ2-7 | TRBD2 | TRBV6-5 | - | CASARGAGGVYEQYF | TGTGCCAGCGCCAGAGGGGCGGGGGGAGTCTACGAGCAGTACTTC
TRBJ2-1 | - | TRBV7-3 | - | CASSLTEYNEQFF | TGTGCCAGCAGCTTAACAGAGTACAATGAGCAGTTCTTC
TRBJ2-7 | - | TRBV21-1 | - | CARKLQPSLGSEQYF | TGTGCCAGAAAGCTTCAGCCGAGCCTGGGGAGCGAGCAGTACTTC
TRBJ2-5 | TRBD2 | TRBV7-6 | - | CASSLGSGASGETQYF | TGTGCCAGCAGCTTAGGTAGCGGGGCCTCGGGGGAGACCCAGTACTTC
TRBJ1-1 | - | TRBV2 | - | CASSVEQAIEAFF | TGTGCCAGCAGTGTGGAACAGGCGATTGAAGCTTTCTTT
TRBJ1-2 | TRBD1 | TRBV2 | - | CASRTGQGSGYTF | TGTGCCAGCAGAACTGGACAGGGGTCTGGCTACACCTTC
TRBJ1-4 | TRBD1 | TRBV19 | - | CASRRQGSINEKLFF | TGTGCCAGTAGACGACAGGGGTCCATTAATGAAAAACTGTTTTTT
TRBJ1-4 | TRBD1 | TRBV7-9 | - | CASSLATGGLEKLFF | TGTGCCAGCAGCTTAGCGACAGGGGGCCTTGAAAAACTGTTTTTT